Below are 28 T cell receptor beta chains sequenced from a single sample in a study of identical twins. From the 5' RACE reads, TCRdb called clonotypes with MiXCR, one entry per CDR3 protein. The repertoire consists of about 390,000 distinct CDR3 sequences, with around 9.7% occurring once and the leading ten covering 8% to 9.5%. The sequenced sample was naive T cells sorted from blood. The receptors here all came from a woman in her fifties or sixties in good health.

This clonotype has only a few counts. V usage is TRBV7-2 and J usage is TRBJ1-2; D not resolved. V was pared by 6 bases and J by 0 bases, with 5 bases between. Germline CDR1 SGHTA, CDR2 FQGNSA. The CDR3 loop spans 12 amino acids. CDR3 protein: CASRPPNYGYTF. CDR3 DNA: TGTGCCAGCAGACCACCTAACTATGGCTACACCTTC.

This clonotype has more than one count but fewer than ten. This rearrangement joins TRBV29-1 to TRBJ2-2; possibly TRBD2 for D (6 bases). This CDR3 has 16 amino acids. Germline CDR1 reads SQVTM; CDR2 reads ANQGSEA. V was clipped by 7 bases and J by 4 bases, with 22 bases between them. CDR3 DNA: TGCAGCGCAGAGGGTGGGCTAACGGGAGCCACCGGGGAGCTGTTTTTT. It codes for CSAEGGLTGATGELFF.

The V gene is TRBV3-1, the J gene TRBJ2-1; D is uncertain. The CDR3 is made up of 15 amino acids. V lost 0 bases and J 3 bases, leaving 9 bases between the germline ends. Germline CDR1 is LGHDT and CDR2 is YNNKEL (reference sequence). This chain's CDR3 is CASSQDMNNYNEQFF. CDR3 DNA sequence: TGTGCCAGCAGCCAAGATATGAACAACTACAATGAGCAGTTCTTC.

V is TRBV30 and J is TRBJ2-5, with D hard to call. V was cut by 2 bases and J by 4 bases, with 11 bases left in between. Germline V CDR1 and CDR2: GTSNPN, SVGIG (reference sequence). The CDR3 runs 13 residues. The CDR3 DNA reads TGTGCCTGGAGTAGGGCAGAGAGAGAGACCCAGTACTTC. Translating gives CAWSRAERETQYF.

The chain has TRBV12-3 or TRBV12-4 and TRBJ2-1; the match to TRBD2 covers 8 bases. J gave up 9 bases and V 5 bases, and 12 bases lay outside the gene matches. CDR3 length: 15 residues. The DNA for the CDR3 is TGTGCCAGCAGTCCGGGGACTAGGTTAGCGGGTGAGCAGTTCTTC. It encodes CASSPGTRLAGEQFF.

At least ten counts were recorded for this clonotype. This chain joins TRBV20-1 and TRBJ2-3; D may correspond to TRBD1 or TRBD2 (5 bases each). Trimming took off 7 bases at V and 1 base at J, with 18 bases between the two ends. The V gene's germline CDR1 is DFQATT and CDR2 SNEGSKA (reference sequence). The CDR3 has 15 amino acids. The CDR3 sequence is CSVTGRRIRTDTQYF. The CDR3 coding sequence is TGCAGTGTCACGGGGCGACGGATTCGCACAGATACGCAGTATTTT.

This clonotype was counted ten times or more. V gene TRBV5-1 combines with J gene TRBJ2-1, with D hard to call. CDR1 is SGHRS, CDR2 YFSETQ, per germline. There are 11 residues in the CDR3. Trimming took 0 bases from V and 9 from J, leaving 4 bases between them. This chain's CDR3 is CASSLASEQFF. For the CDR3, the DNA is TGCGCCAGCAGCTTGGCTAGTGAGCAGTTCTTC.

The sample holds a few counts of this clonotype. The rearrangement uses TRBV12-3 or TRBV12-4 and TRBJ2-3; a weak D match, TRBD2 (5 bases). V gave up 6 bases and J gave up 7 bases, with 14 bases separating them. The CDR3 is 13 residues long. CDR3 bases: TGTGCCAGCAGCCTTACTAGTTTCAATACGCAGTATTTT. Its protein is CASSLTSFNTQYF.

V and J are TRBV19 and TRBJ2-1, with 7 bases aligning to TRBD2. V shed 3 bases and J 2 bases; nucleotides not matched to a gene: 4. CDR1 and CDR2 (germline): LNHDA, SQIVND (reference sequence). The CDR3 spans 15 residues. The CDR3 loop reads CASSIIGLAYNEQFF. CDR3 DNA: TGTGCCAGTAGTATCATAGGACTAGCCTACAATGAGCAGTTCTTC.

The CDR3 here is CSAYRDSGFEQYF. The CDR3 DNA follows: TGCAGCGCCTACCGGGACAGCGGATTCGAGCAGTACTTC. The gene calls are TRBV29-1 and TRBJ2-7, with 7 bases aligning to TRBD1. Unmatched junction bases numbered 12, after V lost 7 bases and J lost 6 bases. CDR3 length: 13 residues. Germline V lookup: CDR1 SQVTM, CDR2 ANQGSEA.

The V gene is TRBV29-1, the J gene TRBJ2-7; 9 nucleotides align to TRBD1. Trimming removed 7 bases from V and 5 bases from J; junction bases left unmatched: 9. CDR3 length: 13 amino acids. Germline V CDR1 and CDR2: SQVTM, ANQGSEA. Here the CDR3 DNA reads TGCAGCGCTGTCGGGACAGGGAGTAACGAGCAGTACGTC. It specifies CSAVGTGSNEQYV.

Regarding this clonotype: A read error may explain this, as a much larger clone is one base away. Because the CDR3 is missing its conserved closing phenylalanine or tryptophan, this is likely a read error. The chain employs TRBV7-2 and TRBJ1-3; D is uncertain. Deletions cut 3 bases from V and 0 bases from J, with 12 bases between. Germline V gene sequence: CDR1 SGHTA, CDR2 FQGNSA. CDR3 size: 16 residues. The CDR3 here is CASSFSGRTSGNTIYL. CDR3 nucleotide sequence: TGTGCCAGCAGCTTCTCTGGCAGGACCTCTGGAAACACCATATATCTT.

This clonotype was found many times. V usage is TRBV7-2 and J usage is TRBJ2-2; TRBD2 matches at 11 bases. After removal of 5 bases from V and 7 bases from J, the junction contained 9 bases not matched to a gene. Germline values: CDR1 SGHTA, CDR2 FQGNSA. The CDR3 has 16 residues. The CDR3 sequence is CASSLLAGGSVGELFF. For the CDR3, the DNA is TGTGCCAGCAGCCTGCTAGCGGGAGGTAGTGTCGGGGAGCTGTTTTTT.

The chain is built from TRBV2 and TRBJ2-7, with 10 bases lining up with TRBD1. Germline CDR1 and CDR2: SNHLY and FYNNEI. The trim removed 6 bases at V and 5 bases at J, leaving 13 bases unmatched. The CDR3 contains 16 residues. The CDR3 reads CASSYARDRGPHEQYV. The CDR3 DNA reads TGTGCCAGCAGCTACGCCCGGGACAGGGGACCCCACGAGCAGTACGTC.

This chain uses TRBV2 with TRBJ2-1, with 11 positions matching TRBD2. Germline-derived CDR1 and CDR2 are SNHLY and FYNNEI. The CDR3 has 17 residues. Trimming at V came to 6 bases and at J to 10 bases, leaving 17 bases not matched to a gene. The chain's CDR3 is CASRVTSGRSPSQEQFF. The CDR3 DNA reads TGTGCCAGCAGAGTAACTAGCGGGAGAAGCCCATCGCAGGAGCAGTTCTTC.

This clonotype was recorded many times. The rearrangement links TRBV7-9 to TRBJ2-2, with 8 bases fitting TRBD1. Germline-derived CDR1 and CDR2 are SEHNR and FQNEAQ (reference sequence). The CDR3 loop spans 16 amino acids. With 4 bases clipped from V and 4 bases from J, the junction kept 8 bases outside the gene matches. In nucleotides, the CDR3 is TGTGCCAGCAGCTCCCCCTCGACAGGGGTCACCGGGGAGCTGTTTTTT. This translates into CASSSPSTGVTGELFF.

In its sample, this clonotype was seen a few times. CDR3 in DNA: TGCGCCAGCAGCTCGACAGGGGGGAGTTACGAGCAGTACTTC. This translates into CASSSTGGSYEQYF. J is TRBJ2-7 and V is TRBV5-1; 9 nucleotides line up with TRBD1. V shed 3 bases, J shed 4 bases, and the junction held 5 bases outside the gene matches. Per germline, CDR1 SGHRS and CDR2 YFSETQ. The CDR3 loop spans 14 amino acids.

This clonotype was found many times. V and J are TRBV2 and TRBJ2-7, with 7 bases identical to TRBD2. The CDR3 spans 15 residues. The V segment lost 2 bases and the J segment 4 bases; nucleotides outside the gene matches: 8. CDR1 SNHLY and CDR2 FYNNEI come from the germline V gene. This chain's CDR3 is CASSERVAGRYEQYV. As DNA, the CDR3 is TGTGCCAGCAGTGAAAGGGTAGCGGGCCGATACGAGCAGTACGTC.

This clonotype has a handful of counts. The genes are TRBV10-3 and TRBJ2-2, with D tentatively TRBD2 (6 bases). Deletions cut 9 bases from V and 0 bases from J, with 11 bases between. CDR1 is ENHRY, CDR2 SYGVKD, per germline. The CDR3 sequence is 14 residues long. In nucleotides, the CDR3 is TGTGCCATTGCGGGACTCACGAACACCGGGGAGCTGTTTTTT. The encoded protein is CAIAGLTNTGELFF.

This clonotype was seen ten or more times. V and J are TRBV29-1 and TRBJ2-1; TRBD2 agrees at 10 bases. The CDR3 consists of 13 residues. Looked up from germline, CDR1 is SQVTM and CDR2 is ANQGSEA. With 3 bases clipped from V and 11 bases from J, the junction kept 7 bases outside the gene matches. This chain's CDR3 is CSVDIPGLAKQFF. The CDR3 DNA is TGCAGCGTTGATATACCGGGACTAGCGAAGCAGTTCTTC.

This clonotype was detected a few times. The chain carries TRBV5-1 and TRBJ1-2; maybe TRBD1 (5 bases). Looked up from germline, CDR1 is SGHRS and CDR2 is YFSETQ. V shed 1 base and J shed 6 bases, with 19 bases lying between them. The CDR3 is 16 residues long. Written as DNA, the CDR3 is TGCGCCAGCAGCTTGATAGGGGCAGGGTTTGAGGATGGCTACACCTTC. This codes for CASSLIGAGFEDGYTF.

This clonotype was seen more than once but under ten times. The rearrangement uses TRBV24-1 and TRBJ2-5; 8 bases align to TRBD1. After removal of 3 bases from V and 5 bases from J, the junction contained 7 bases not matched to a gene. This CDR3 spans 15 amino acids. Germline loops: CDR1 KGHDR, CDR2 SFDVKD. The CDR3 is CATSDEDRGRETQYF. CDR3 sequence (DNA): TGTGCCACCAGTGATGAAGACAGGGGCCGGGAGACCCAGTACTTC.

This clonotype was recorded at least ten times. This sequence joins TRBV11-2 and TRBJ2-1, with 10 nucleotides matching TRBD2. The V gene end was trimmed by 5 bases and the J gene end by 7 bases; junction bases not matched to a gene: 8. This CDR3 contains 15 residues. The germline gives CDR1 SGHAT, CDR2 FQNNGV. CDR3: CASSLQLAGENEQFF. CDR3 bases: TGTGCCAGCAGCCTCCAGCTAGCGGGAGAAAATGAGCAGTTCTTC.

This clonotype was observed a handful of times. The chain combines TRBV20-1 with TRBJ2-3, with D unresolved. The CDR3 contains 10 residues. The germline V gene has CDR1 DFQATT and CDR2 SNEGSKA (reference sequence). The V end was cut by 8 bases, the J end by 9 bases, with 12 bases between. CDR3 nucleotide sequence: TGCAGTTTTTTTCTAGGGACGCAGTATTTT. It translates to CSFFLGTQYF.

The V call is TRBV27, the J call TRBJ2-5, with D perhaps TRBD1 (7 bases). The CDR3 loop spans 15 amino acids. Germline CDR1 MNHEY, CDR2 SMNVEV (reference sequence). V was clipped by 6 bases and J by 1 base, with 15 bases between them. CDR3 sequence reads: CASSLVRGVQETQYF. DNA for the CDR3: TGTGCCAGCAGCCTAGTCAGGGGGGTCCAAGAGACCCAGTACTTC.

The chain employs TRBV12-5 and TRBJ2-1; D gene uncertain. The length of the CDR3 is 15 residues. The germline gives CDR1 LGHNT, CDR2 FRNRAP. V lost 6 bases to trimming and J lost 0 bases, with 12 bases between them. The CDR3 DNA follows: TGTGCTAGTGGACCCAGTGTCACCTCCTACAATGAGCAGTTCTTC. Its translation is CASGPSVTSYNEQFF.

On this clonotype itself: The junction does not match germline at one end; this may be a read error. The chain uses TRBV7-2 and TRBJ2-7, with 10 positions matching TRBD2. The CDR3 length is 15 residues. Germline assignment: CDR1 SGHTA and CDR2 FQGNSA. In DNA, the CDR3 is TGTGCCAGCAGCTCCCCAGGGGAGCGGGAGGGCGAGCGGTACTTC. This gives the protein CASSSPGEREGERYF.

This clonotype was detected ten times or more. Here the CDR3 reads CASNTQETQYF. The CDR3 coding sequence is TGTGCCAGCAACACCCAAGAGACCCAGTACTTC. The chain joins TRBV6-6 to TRBJ2-5, with D uncertain. CDR3 size: 11 residues. The germline V gene has CDR1 MNHNY and CDR2 SVGAGI (reference sequence). The ends were cut back, 7 bases at V and 1 base at J, with 4 bases in the middle.